This T cell receptor beta chain was sequenced during a study of cytomegalovirus exposure and HLA in healthy donors. Study outcomes and limitations: Presence/absence analyses rested on an assumption that sequencing depth was roughly uniform across donors. Evidence from a later analysis indicated that most CMV-associated TCR beta chains looked HLA-restricted. Investigators reported 150 to 200 TCR beta chains as tied to cytomegalovirus.

13 Jbeta primers and 60 Vbeta primers were used for the PCR. Assay: immunoSEQ multiplex PCR; the TCRdb copy retains only in-frame clones and omits some. The repertoire holds just over 150,000 clones, with 80% as singletons. With regard to this clone: The antigen is undetermined.

The CDR3 contains 14 residues. Germline assignment: CDR1 SGHRS and CDR2 YFSETQ. After removal of 4 bases from V and 6 bases from J, the junction contained 6 bases not matched to a gene. The V call is TRBV5-1, the J call TRBJ2-7; 11 bases map to TRBD1. The sequence was obtained from a male donor in good health and CMV-seropositive. Sample: PBMCs. The CDR3 sequence is CASSGQGAASEQYF. The CDR3 nucleotides are TGCGCCAGCAGCGGACAGGGGGCAGCAAGCGAGCAGTACTTC.